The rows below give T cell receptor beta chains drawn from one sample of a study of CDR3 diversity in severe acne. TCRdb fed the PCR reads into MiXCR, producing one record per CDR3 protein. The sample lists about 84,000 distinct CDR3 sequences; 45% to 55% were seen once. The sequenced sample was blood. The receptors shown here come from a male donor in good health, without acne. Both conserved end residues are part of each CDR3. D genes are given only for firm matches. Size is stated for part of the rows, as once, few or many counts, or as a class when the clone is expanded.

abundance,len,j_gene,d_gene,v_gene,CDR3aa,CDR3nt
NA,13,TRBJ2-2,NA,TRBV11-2,CASSPPRPGELFF,TGTGCCAGCAGCCCCCCACGACCCGGGGAGCTGTTTTTT
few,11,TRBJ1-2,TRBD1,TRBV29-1,CSVAGGDGYTF,TGCAGCGTGGCAGGGGGCGATGGCTACACCTTC
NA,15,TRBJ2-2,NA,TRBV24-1,CATSDSRKNTGELFF,TGTGCCACCAGTGATTCGCGGAAGAACACCGGGGAGCTGTTTTTT
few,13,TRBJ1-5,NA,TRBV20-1,CSARMGGNQPQHF,TGCAGTGCTAGGATGGGAGGCAATCAGCCCCAGCATTTT
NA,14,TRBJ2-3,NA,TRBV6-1,CASYAGEHTDTQYF,TGTGCCAGTTATGCAGGGGAGCACACAGATACGCAGTATTTT
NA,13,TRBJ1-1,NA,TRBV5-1,CASSFSYGTEAFF,TGCGCCAGCAGCTTTAGTTATGGCACTGAAGCTTTCTTT
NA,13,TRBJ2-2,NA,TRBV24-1,CATSMTSTGELFF,TGTGCCACCAGTATGACTAGCACCGGGGAGCTGTTTTTT
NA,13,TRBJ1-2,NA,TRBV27,CASSPGPRHGYTF,TGTGCCAGCAGCCCGGGACCCAGGCATGGCTACACCTTC
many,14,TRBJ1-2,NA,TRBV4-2,CASSQDPEDYGYTF,TGTGCCAGCAGCCAAGATCCCGAAGACTATGGCTACACCTTC
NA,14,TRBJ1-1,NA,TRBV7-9,CASRESALNTEAFF,TGTGCCAGCAGGGAGAGCGCATTGAACACTGAAGCTTTCTTT
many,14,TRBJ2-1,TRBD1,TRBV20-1,CSARGTQGINEQFF,TGCAGTGCTAGAGGTACACAGGGGATTAATGAGCAGTTCTTC
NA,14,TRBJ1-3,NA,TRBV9,CATAGLVSGNTIYF,TGTGCCACCGCGGGCCTGGTCTCTGGAAACACCATATATTTT
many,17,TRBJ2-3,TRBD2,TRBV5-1,CASSPLARGGFTDTQYF,TGCGCCAGCAGCCCCCTCGCTCGGGGGGGGTTTACAGATACGCAGTATTTT
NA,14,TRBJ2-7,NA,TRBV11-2,CASSHGHVTYEQYF,TGTGCCAGCAGCCATGGACACGTTACCTACGAGCAGTACTTC
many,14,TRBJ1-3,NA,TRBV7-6,CASSLFGVGNTIYF,TGTGCCAGCAGCTTATTCGGGGTGGGAAACACCATATATTTT
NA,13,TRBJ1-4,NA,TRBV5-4,CASSSRWTEKLFF,TGTGCCAGCAGTTCACGTTGGACAGAAAAACTGTTTTTT
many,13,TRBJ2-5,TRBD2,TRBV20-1,CSAGTSGQETQYF,TGCAGTGCTGGAACTAGCGGACAAGAGACCCAGTACTTC
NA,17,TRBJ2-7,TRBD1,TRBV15,CATSRDISATGPHEQYF,TGTGCCACCAGCAGAGATATTTCGGCGACAGGGCCCCACGAGCAGTACTTC
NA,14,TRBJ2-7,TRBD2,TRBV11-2,CASSTQAGSYEQYF,TGTGCCAGCAGCACACAAGCGGGGTCCTACGAGCAGTACTTC
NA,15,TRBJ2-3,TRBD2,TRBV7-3,CASSLTSGGTDTQYF,TGTGCCAGCAGCTTGACTAGCGGGGGCACAGATACGCAGTATTTT
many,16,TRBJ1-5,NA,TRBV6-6,CASSFHKFLPNQPQHF,TGTGCCAGCAGTTTCCACAAGTTCCTCCCCAATCAGCCCCAGCATTTT
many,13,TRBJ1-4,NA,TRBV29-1,CSVAPGGHEKLFF,TGCAGCGTTGCCCCGGGGGGGCATGAAAAACTGTTTTTT
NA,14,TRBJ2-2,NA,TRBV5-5,CASSSYRVAGELFF,TGTGCCAGCAGCTCGTACAGGGTCGCCGGGGAGCTGTTTTTT
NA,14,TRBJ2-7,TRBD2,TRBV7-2,CASKRLATTYEQYF,TGTGCCAGCAAGAGACTAGCTACAACCTACGAGCAGTACTTC
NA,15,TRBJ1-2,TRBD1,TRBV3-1,CASSHIQGARYGYTF,TGTGCCAGCAGCCATATCCAGGGGGCTAGGTATGGCTACACCTTC
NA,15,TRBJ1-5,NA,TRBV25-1,CASSEAGQYQQPQHF,TGTGCCAGCAGTGAAGCTGGGCAGTACCAGCAGCCCCAGCATTTT
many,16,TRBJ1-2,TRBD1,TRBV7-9,CASSSPGQGLSYGYTF,TGTGCCAGCAGCTCTCCCGGACAGGGCTTGAGCTATGGCTACACCTTC
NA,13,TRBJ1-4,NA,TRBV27,CASARRRNEKLFF,TGTGCCAGCGCAAGACGGAGGAATGAAAAACTGTTTTTT
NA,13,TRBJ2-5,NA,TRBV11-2,CASKVRNQETQYF,TGTGCCAGTAAAGTCCGTAATCAAGAGACCCAGTACTTC
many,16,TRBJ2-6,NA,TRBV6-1,CASSEQPNSGANVLTF,TGTGCCAGCAGTGAACAACCTAACTCTGGGGCCAACGTCCTGACTTTC
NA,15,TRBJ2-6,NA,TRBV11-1,CASSLVISGANVLTF,TGTGCCAGCAGCTTAGTTATCTCGGGGGCCAACGTCCTGACTTTC
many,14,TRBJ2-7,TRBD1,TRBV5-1,CASSLRQGTYEQYF,TGCGCCAGCAGCTTGAGACAGGGTACCTACGAGCAGTACTTC
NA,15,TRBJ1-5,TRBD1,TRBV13,CASSLGTGAGRPQHF,TGTGCCAGCAGCTTAGGCACAGGGGCAGGGCGGCCCCAGCATTTT
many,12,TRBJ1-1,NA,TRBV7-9,CASSTVNGGAFF,TGTGCCAGCAGCACAGTTAACGGAGGGGCTTTCTTT
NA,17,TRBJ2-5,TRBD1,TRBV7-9,CASSQPRGGASNQPQYF,TGCGCCAGCAGCCAGCCACGAGGGGGCGCAAGCAATCAGCCCCAGTACTTC
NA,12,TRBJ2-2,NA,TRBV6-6,CASFGATGELFF,TGTGCCAGCTTTGGGGCCACCGGGGAGCTGTTTTTT
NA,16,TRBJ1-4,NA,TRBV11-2,CASSPVGGTANEKLLF,TGTGCCAGCAGCCCCGTTGGCGGTACGGCTAATGAAAAACTGCTTTTT
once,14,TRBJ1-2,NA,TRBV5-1,CASSLQPTTYGHTF,TGCGCCAGCAGCCTACAGCCCACGACCTATGGCCACACCTTC
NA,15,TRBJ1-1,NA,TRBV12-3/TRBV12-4,CASSPASSFNTEAFF,TGTGCCAGCAGTCCCGCCAGCTCTTTTAACACTGAAGCTTTCTTT
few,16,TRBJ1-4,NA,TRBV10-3,CATSPQAPARDEKLFF,TGTGCCACCTCGCCCCAGGCCCCGGCCAGAGATGAAAAACTGTTTTTT
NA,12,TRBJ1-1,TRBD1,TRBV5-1,CASSRTGEEAFF,TGCGCCAGCAGCCGGACAGGGGAAGAAGCTTTCTTT
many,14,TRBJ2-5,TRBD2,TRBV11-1,CASRRTSFQETQYF,TGTGCCAGCAGACGGACTAGCTTTCAAGAGACCCAGTACTTC
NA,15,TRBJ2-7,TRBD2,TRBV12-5,CASGLRLADSYEQYF,TGTGCTAGTGGTTTGAGGCTAGCGGACTCCTACGAGCAGTACTTC
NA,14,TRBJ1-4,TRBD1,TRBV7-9,CASSPMGQYQKLLF,TGTGCCAGCAGCCCGATGGGACAGTATCAAAAACTGCTTTTT
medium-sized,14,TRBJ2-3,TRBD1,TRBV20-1,CSAARDRDTDTQYF,TGCAGTGCAGCAAGGGACAGGGACACAGATACGCAGTATTTT
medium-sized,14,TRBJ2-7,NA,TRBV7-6,CASSLGTEYYEQYF,TGTGCCAGCAGCTTAGGAACTGAATACTACGAGCAGTACTTC
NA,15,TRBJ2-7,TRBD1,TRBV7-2,CASSVGQGGLYEQYF,TGTGCCAGCAGCGTCGGACAGGGGGGACTCTACGAGCAGTACTTC
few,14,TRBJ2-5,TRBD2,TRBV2,CASPGTSGQETQYF,TGTGCCAGCCCTGGGACTAGCGGACAAGAGACCCAGTACTTC
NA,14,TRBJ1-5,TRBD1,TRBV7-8,CASSLARQGQPQHF,TGTGCCAGCAGCTTAGCTCGACAGGGTCAGCCCCAGCATTTT
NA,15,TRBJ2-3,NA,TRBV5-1,CASSTTGDGRNTQYF,TGCGCCAGCAGCACGACTGGGGACGGGAGAAATACGCAGTATTTT